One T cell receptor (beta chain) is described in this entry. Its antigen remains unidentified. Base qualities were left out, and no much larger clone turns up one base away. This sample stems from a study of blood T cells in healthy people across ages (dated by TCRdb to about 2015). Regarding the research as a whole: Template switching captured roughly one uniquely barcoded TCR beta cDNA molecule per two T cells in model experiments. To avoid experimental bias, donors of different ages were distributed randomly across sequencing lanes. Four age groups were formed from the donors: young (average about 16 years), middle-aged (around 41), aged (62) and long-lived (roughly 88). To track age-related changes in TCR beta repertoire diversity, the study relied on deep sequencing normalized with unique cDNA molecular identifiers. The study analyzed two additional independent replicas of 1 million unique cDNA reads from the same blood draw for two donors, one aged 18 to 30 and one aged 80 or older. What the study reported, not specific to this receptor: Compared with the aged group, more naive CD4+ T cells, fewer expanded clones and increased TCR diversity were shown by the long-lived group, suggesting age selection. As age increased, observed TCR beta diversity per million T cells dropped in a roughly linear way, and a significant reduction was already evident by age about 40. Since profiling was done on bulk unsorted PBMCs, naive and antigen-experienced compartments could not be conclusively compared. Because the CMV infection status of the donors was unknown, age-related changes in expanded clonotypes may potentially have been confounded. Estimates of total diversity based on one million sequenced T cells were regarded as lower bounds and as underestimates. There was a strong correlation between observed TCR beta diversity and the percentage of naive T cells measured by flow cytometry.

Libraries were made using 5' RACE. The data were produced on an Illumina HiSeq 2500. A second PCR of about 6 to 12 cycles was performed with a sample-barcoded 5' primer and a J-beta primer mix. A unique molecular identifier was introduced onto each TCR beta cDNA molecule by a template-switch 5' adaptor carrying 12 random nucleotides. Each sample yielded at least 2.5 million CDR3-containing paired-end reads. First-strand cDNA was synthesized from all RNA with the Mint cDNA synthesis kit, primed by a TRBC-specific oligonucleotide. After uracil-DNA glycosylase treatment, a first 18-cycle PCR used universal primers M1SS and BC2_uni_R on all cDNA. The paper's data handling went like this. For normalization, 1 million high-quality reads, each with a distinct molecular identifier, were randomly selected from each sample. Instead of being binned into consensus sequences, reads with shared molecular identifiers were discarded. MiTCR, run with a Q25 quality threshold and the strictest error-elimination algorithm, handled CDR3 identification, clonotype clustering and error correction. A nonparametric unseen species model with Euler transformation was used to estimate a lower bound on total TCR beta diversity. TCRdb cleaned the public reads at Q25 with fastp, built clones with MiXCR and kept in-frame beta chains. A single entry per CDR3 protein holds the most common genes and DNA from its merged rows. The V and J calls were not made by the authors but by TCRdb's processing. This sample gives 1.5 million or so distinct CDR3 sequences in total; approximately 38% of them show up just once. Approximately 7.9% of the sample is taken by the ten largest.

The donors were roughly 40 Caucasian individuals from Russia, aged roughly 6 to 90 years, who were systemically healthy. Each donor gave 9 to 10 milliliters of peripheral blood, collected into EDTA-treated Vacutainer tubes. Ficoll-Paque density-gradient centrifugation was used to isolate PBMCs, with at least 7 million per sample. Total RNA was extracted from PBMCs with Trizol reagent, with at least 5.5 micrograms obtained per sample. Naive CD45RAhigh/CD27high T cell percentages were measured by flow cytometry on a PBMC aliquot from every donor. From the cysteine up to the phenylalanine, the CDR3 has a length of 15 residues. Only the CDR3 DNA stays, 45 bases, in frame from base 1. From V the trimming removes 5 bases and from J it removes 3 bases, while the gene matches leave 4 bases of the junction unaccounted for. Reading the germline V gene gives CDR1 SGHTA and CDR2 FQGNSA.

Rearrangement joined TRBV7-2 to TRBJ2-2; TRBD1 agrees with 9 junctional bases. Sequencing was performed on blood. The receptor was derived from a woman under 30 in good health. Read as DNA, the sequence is TGTGCCAGCAGCATGTACAGGGGGCACACCGGGGAGCTGTTTTTT. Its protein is CASSMYRGHTGELFF. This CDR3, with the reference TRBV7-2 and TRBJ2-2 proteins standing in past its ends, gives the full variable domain GAGVSQSPSNKVTEKGKDVELRCDPISGHTALYWYRQSLGQGLEFLIYFQGNSAPDKSGLPSDRFSAERTGGSVSTLTIQRTQQEDSAVYLCASSMYRGHTGELFFGEGSRLTVL.